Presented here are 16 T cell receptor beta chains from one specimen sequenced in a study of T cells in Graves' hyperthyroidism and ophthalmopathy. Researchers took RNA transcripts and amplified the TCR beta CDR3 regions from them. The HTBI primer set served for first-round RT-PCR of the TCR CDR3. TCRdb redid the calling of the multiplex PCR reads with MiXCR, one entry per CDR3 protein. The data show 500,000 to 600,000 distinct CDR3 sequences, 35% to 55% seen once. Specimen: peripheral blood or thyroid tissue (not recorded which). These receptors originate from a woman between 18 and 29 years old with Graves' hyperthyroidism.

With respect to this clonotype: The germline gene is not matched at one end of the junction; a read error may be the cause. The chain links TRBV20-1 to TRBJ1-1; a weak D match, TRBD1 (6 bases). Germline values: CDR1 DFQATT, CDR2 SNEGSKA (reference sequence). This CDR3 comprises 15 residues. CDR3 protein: CSVTARGTPNPEAFF. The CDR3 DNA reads TGCAGTGTTACAGCCCGGGGGACACCGAACCCTGAAGCTTTCTTT.

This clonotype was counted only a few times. The CDR3 spells CSARDAGHEQFF. CDR3 sequence (DNA): TGCAGTGCTAGAGATGCGGGACATGAGCAGTTCTTC. This chain links TRBV20-1 with TRBJ2-7; a weak D match, TRBD2 (6 bases). The assigned J gene may be wrong: the sequence end matches TRBJ2-1 better. The V gene's germline CDR1 is DFQATT and CDR2 SNEGSKA (reference sequence). This CDR3 is 12 amino acids long.

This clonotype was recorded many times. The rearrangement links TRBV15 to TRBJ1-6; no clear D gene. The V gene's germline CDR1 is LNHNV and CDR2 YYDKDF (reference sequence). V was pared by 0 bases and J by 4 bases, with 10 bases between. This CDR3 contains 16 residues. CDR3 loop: CATSREGQPYNSPLHF. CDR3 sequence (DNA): TGTGCCACCAGCAGAGAGGGCCAGCCTTATAATTCACCCCTCCACTTT.

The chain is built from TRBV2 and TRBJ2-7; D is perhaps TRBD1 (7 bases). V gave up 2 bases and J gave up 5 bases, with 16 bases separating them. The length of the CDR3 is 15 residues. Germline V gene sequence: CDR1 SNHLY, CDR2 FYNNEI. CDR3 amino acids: CASSESSSRGDEQYF. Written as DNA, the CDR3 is TGTGCCAGCAGTGAATCCAGCAGCAGGGGGGACGAGCAGTACTTC.

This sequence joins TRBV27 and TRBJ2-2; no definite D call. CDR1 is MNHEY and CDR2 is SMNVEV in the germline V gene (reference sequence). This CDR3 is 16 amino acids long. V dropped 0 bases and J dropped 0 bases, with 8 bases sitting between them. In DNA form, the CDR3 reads TGTGCCAGCAGTTTATCTGTCTCGGCGAACACCGGGGAGCTGTTTTTT. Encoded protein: CASSLSVSANTGELFF.

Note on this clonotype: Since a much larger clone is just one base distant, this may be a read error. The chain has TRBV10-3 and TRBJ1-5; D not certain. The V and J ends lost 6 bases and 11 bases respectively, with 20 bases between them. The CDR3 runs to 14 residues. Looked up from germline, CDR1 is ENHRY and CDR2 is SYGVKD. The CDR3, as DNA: TGTGCCATCAGCGCTAGAACGGGAAGGGAGGCCCAGCATTTT. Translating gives CAISARTGREAQHF.

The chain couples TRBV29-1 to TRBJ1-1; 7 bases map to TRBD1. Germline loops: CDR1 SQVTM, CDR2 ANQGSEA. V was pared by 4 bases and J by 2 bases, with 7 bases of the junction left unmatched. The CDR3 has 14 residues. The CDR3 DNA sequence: TGCAGCGTTGGTCAGGGGGTTGGAAACACTGAAGCTTTCTTT. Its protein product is CSVGQGVGNTEAFF.

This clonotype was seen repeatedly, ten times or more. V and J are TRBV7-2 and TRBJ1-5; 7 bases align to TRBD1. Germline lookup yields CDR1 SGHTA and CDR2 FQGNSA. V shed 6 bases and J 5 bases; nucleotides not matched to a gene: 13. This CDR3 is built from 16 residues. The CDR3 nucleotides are TGTGCCAGCAGTTCTGACAGTTTAGGGGGCCATCAGCCCCAGCATTTT. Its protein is CASSSDSLGGHQPQHF.

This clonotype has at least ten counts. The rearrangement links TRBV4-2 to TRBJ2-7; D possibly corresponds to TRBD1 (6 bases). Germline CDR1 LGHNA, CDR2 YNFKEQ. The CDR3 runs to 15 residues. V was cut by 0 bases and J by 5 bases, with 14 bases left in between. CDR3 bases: TGTGCCAGCAGCCAAGAATCAGGGGCAACGGACGAGCAGTACTTC. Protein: CASSQESGATDEQYF.

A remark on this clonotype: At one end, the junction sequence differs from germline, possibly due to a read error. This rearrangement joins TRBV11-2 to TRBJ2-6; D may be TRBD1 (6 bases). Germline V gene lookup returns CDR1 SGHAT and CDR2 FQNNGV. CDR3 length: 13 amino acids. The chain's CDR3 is CASSAGIWDTEAF. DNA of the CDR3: TGTGCCAGCAGTGCAGGGATTTGGGACACTGAAGCTTTC.

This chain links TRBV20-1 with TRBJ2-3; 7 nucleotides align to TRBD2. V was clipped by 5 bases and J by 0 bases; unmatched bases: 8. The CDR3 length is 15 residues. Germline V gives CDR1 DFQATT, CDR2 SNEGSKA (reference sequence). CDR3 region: CSAPIAGLSTDTQYF. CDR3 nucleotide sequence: TGCAGTGCTCCGATAGCGGGCCTAAGCACAGATACGCAGTATTTT.

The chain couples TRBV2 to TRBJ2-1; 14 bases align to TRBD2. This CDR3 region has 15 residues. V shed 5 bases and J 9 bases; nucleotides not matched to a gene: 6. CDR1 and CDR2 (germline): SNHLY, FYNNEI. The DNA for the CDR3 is TGTGCCAGCAGTTTTCGACTAGCGGGAGGGCCTGAGCAGTTCTTC. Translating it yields CASSFRLAGGPEQFF.

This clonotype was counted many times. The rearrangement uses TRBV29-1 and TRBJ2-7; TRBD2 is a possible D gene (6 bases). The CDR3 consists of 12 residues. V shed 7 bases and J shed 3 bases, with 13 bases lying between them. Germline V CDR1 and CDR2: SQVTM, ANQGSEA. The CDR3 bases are TGCAGCGCATGGCTCGGGGGCTACGAGCAGTACTTC. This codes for CSAWLGGYEQYF.

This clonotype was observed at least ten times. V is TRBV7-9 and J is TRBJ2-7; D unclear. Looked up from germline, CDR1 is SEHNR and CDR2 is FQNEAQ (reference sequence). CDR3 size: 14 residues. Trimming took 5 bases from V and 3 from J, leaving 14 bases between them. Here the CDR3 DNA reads TGTGCCAGCAGCCCCGACGTGGCGGACTACGAGCAGTACTTC. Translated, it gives CASSPDVADYEQYF. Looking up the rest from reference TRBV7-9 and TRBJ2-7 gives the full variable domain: DTGVSQNPRHKITKRGQNVTFRCDPISEHNRLYWYRQTLGQGPEFLTYFQNEAQLEKSRLLSDRFSAERPKGSFSTLEIQRTEQGDSAMYLCASSPDVADYEQYFGPGTRLTVT.

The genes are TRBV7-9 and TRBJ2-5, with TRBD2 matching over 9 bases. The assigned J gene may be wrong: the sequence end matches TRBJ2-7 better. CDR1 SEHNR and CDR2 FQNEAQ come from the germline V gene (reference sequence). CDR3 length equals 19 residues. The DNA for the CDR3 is TGTGCCAGCAGCTTAGCGTTAGCGGGGGTCGATGGGAGATCCTACGAGCAGTACTTC. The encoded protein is CASSLALAGVDGRSYEQYF.

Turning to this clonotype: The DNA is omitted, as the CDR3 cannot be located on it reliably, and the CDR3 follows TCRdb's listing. This chain's CDR3 is CATSRDRVEQYFGPGPLHF. The genes are TRBV15 and TRBJ1-6; the table names TRBD1, a call not compared with the DNA. CDR1 and CDR2 from the germline V gene are LNHNV and YYDKDF (reference sequence). The CDR3 is 19 residues long, ends included.